Listed here are 23 T cell receptor beta chains from one sample, sequenced in a study of T cell changes during pregnancy in multiple sclerosis. Method: immunoSEQ multiplex PCR; TCRdb's copy keeps in-frame clones and lacks some. The table has some 40,000 clones, about 95% seen once. Source: peripheral blood, taken in the third trimester of pregnancy. These receptor sequences come from a female donor with multiple sclerosis, enrolled in a pregnancy study.

The V and J genes are TRBV10-3 and TRBJ1-2; 7 bases are a match to TRBD1. Germline V gene lookup returns CDR1 ENHRY and CDR2 SYGVKD. The CDR3 contains 14 residues. Trimming removed 6 bases from V and 5 bases from J; junction bases left unmatched: 9. CDR3 sequence reads: CAIRGDSSLYGYTF. CDR3 bases: TGTGCCATCAGAGGGGACAGTAGCTTATATGGCTACACCTTC.

The chain combines TRBV30 with TRBJ1-4; 10 bases align to TRBD1. The germline CDR1 and CDR2 sequences are GTSNPN and SVGIG (reference sequence). V gave up 4 bases and J gave up 8 bases; unmatched junction bases: 7. This CDR3 has 14 residues. CDR3 nucleotides: TGTGCCTGGAACAATGGACAGGGGGAGGAAAAACTGTTTTTT. Amino acids: CAWNNGQGEEKLFF.

This clone was seen only a few times. The rearrangement uses TRBV15 and TRBJ1-1; D gene uncertain. There are 14 residues in the CDR3. Trimming cost V 0 bases and J 3 bases, with 8 bases left between them. The germline CDR1 and CDR2 sequences are LNHNV and YYDKDF (reference sequence). The DNA for the CDR3 is TGTGCCACCAGCAGAGATTGGTTAGACACTGAAGCTTTCTTT. Translating gives CATSRDWLDTEAFF.

J is TRBJ1-3 and V is TRBV19, with a possible D match to TRBD1 (5 bases). V was shortened by 10 bases and J by 0 bases, with 10 bases between the two germline ends. The CDR3 extends over 13 amino acids. Germline V lookup: CDR1 LNHDA, CDR2 SQIVND (reference sequence). CDR3 loop: CATRQSSGNTIYF. In nucleotides, the CDR3 is TGTGCCACAAGACAGAGCTCTGGAAACACCATATATTTT.

The chain combines TRBV7-6 with TRBJ2-5; TRBD1 matches 7 bases. Looked up from germline, CDR1 is SGHVS and CDR2 is FNYEAQ. Losses at the gene ends were 5 bases for V and 2 bases for J; bases not matched to a gene: 8. The CDR3 is 15 residues long. CDR3 amino acids: CASSQTMGQQETQYF. The DNA for the CDR3 is TGTGCCAGCAGCCAAACAATGGGACAGCAAGAGACCCAGTACTTC.

The V gene is TRBV19, the J gene TRBJ2-5, with D tentatively TRBD1 (6 bases). V was trimmed by 4 bases and J by 2 bases, leaving 11 bases between them. The CDR3 runs to 14 residues. From germline, CDR1 is LNHDA and CDR2 SQIVND (reference sequence). The CDR3 sequence is CASSTGQLQETQYF. The CDR3 DNA is TGTGCCAGTAGTACGGGACAACTACAAGAGACCCAGTACTTC. The entire variable domain, with the rest obtained from reference TRBV19 and TRBJ2-5, is as follows: DGGITQSPKYLFRKEGQNVTLSCEQNLNHDAMYWYRQDPGQGLRLIYYSQIVNDFQKGDIAEGYSVSREKKESFPLTVTSAQKNPTAFYLCASSTGQLQETQYFGPGTRLLVL.

The chain links TRBV7-9 to TRBJ1-3; D is undetermined. Germline V CDR1 and CDR2: SEHNR, FQNEAQ (reference sequence). The CDR3 is 16 residues long. V lost 5 bases and J lost 0, with 14 bases in between. Here the CDR3 reads CASSTLASISGNTIYF. The CDR3 DNA sequence: TGTGCCAGCAGCACCTTAGCCTCCATCTCTGGAAACACCATATATTTT. Filled out from reference TRBV7-9 and TRBJ1-3, the complete variable domain reads DTGVSQNPRHKITKRGQNVTFRCDPISEHNRLYWYRQTLGQGPEFLTYFQNEAQLEKSRLLSDRFSAERPKGSFSTLEIQRTEQGDSAMYLCASSTLASISGNTIYFGEGSWLTVV.

This chain uses TRBV2 with TRBJ2-2; 8 positions match TRBD1. The CDR3 spans 16 residues. Germline trimming cut 7 bases from V and 5 bases from J; bases unmatched to any gene: 12. The germline CDR1 and CDR2 sequences are SNHLY and FYNNEI. The CDR3 DNA reads TGTGCCAGCACCATAGATGGACAGGGAAAAACCGGGGAGCTGTTTTTT. Translating gives CASTIDGQGKTGELFF.

This clone has only one observation. The chain is built from TRBV2 and TRBJ1-2, with a possible D match to TRBD1 (5 bases). Germline V gene sequence: CDR1 SNHLY, CDR2 FYNNEI. Trimming pared 8 bases from V and 4 bases from J, leaving 14 bases between. The CDR3 contains 13 residues. In DNA form, the CDR3 reads TGTGCCAGCGGTTGGGGGGGATCCTATGGCTACACCTTC. Translated, it gives CASGWGGSYGYTF.

CDR3 in DNA: TGTGCCAGCAGCCCGCAGACAGGGGGGGGCGAGCAGTACTTC. It encodes CASSPQTGGGEQYF. The chain combines TRBV7-2 with TRBJ2-7, with 9 bases lining up with TRBD1. Germline CDR1 and CDR2: SGHTA and FQGNSA. The CDR3 loop spans 14 amino acids. Unmatched junction bases numbered 8, after V lost 5 bases and J lost 6 bases. The entire variable domain, with the rest obtained from reference TRBV7-2 and TRBJ2-7, is as follows: GAGVSQSPSNKVTEKGKDVELRCDPISGHTALYWYRQSLGQGLEFLIYFQGNSAPDKSGLPSDRFSAERTGGSVSTLTIQRTQQEDSAVYLCASSPQTGGGEQYFGPGTRLTVT.

This chain links TRBV28 with TRBJ2-3; 9 nucleotides align to TRBD2. The germline CDR1 and CDR2 sequences are MDHEN and SYDVKM. The ends lost 2 bases at V and 0 bases at J; junction bases unmatched: 0. The CDR3 is 15 residues long. DNA of the CDR3: TGTGCCAGCAGTTTACTAGCGGGAAGCACAGATACGCAGTATTTT. The encoded protein is CASSLLAGSTDTQYF.

The CDR3 loop is CATGKGNEKLFF. For the CDR3, the DNA is TGTGCTACCGGAAAGGGGAATGAAAAACTGTTTTTT. V is TRBV15 and J is TRBJ1-4; D is perhaps TRBD1 (5 bases). There are 12 residues in the CDR3. Germline CDR1 reads LNHNV; CDR2 reads YYDKDF (reference sequence).

V is TRBV5-4 and J is TRBJ1-4, with a possible D match to TRBD1 (6 bases). The length of the CDR3 is 16 residues. CDR1 is SGHNT, CDR2 YYREEE, per germline (reference sequence). V was pared by 4 bases and J by 7 bases, with 20 bases between. This CDR3 is CASSSGAGQPSEKLFF. CDR3 coding DNA: TGTGCCAGCAGCAGTGGAGCTGGACAGCCTTCTGAAAAACTGTTTTTT.

This clone was counted once. This chain uses TRBV19 with TRBJ2-3; TRBD2 agrees at 7 bases. The CDR3 is 14 residues long. V dropped 0 bases and J dropped 13; count of bases not matched to a gene: 10. Germline values: CDR1 LNHDA, CDR2 SQIVND (reference sequence). CDR3 DNA sequence: TGTGCCAGTAGTATAGAGGCAGGGCGGGACTACAAGTATTTT. This translates into CASSIEAGRDYKYF.

The V gene is TRBV5-1, the J gene TRBJ2-2; 11 nucleotides align to TRBD1. The CDR3 is 16 residues long. Germline V gene lookup returns CDR1 SGHRS and CDR2 YFSETQ. V lost 0 bases and J lost 7; bases outside the gene matches: 5. CDR3 sequence (DNA): TGCGCCAGCAGCTTGGATTGGACAGGGGGCTTCGGGGAGCTGTTTTTT. Residues: CASSLDWTGGFGELFF.

This chain uses TRBV27 with TRBJ1-5, with TRBD1 identical over 9 bases. Germline CDR1 and CDR2: MNHEY and SMNVEV (reference sequence). V lost 4 bases to trimming and J lost 5 bases; unmatched junction nucleotides: 6. The CDR3 has 15 amino acids. CDR3 amino acids: CASSSPDRGDQPQHF. In nucleotides, the CDR3 is TGTGCCAGCAGTTCCCCCGACAGGGGGGATCAGCCCCAGCATTTT.

The chain recombines TRBV5-1 with TRBJ2-5, with D possibly TRBD1 on 7 matching bases. There are 14 residues in the CDR3. V was pared by 4 bases and J by 0 bases, with 10 bases between. Per the germline V gene, CDR1 is SGHRS and CDR2 is YFSETQ. The CDR3 here is CASSRGTDQETQYF. Here the CDR3 DNA reads TGCGCCAGCAGCCGGGGGACAGACCAAGAGACCCAGTACTTC.

The genes are TRBV5-1 and TRBJ1-3; TRBD1 aligns across 8 bases. V lost 7 bases to trimming and J lost 0 bases; unmatched junction nucleotides: 3. The CDR3 is 14 residues long. Germline CDR1 and CDR2: SGHRS and YFSETQ. The chain's CDR3 is CASGQGVSGNTIYF. The CDR3 DNA is TGCGCCAGCGGACAGGGAGTCTCTGGAAACACCATATATTTT. The full variable domain, rest sourced from reference TRBV5-1 and TRBJ1-3, is KAGVTQTPRYLIKTRGQQVTLSCSPISGHRSVSWYQQTPGQGLQFLFEYFSETQRNKGNFPGRFSGRQFSNSRSEMNVSTLELGDSALYLCASGQGVSGNTIYFGEGSWLTVV.

This clone turned up a few times. The chain combines TRBV11-2 with TRBJ1-2, with TRBD1 matching 9 bases. This CDR3 is 13 amino acids long. CDR1 and CDR2 from the germline V gene are SGHAT and FQNNGV. V lost 5 bases, J lost 5 bases, and 3 bases stayed unmatched. CDR3 region: CASSPGQGYGYTF. For the CDR3, the DNA is TGTGCCAGCAGCCCGGGACAGGGATATGGCTACACCTTC. The whole variable domain, remainder taken from reference TRBV11-2 and TRBJ1-2, is EAGVAQSPRYKIIEKRQSVAFWCNPISGHATLYWYQQILGQGPKLLIQFQNNGVVDDSQLPKDRFSAERLKGVDSTLKIQPAKLEDSAVYLCASSPGQGYGYTFGSGTRLTVV.

About this clone: The junction shows a germline mismatch at one end, possibly a read error. The chain is built from TRBV7-9 and TRBJ1-2; no clear D gene. Germline-derived CDR1 and CDR2 are SEHNR and FQNEAQ (reference sequence). CDR3 length equals 11 residues. CDR3 coding DNA: TGTGCCAGCAGCTTAGACACGGGCGGGCTGTTC. Translation gives CASSLDTGGLF.

V is TRBV5-6 and J is TRBJ1-3; maybe TRBD1 (5 bases). The CDR3 length is 16 residues. The V gene lost 0 bases and the J gene lost 4 bases, with 14 bases spanning the gap. The V gene's germline CDR1 is SGHDT and CDR2 YYEEEE. CDR3 region: CASSLGWRGAGNTIYF. The CDR3 DNA follows: TGTGCCAGCAGCTTGGGTTGGAGGGGCGCGGGAAACACCATATATTTT.

V gene TRBV7-3 combines with J gene TRBJ2-1, with 9 bases lining up with TRBD2. Germline assignment: CDR1 SGHTA and CDR2 FQGTGA. CDR3 length: 14 residues. V lost 8 bases and J lost 6; bases outside the gene matches: 8. CDR3 sequence: CASGAGGPGNEQFF. The CDR3 region has the DNA TGTGCCAGCGGCGCGGGAGGGCCAGGCAATGAGCAGTTCTTC.

This clone was seen once. The chain employs TRBV10-3 and TRBJ2-5; D ambiguous. The V gene lost 6 bases and the J gene lost 0 bases, with 11 bases spanning the gap. The CDR3 runs to 14 residues. Germline assignment: CDR1 ENHRY and CDR2 SYGVKD. The CDR3 loop is CAISPQQYQETQYF. In nucleotides, the CDR3 is TGTGCCATCAGCCCACAGCAGTACCAAGAGACCCAGTACTTC.